Listed below are T cell receptor beta chains from one sample, sequenced in a study of cytomegalovirus exposure and HLA in healthy donors. TCRdb's copy holds only in-frame clones and misses some; the assay was immunoSEQ multiplex PCR. The sample records under 200,000 clones, over 70% being singletons. The sequenced sample consisted of PBMCs. The receptors derive from a female donor in good health and CMV-seronegative. The CDR3 runs from the conserved cysteine through the conserved F or W. D genes are given only for firm matches. Size is stated for part of the rows, as once, few or many counts, or as a class when the clone is expanded.

j_call v_call clone_size cdr3_length d_call cdr3_aa cdr3_nt
TRBJ2-7 TRBV5-4 once 15 TRBD1 CASSLDRATAYEQYF TGTGCCAGCAGCCTGGACAGGGCAACTGCCTACGAGCAGTACTTC
TRBJ1-2 TRBV9 . 12 TRBD1 CASSVRGRDYTF TGTGCCAGCAGCGTAAGGGGGCGGGACTACACCTTC
TRBJ2-5 TRBV19 . 14 . CASSAAGPRETQYF TGTGCCAGTAGTGCCGCAGGGCCAAGGGAGACCCAGTACTTC
TRBJ1-4 TRBV11-2 . 14 TRBD1 CASSPRTGAEKLFF TGTGCCAGCAGCCCCCGGACAGGGGCCGAAAAACTGTTTTTT
TRBJ2-2 TRBV7-9 . 17 TRBD2 CASSRSTSGRGSGELFF TGTGCCAGCAGCCGATCGACTAGCGGGAGGGGGTCCGGGGAGCTGTTTTTT
TRBJ1-2 TRBV7-3 . 14 . CASSSKGVGYGYTF TGTGCCAGCAGCTCAAAGGGGGTTGGGTATGGCTACACCTTC
TRBJ1-4 TRBV2 . 11 . CASSDEEKLFF TGTGCCAGCAGTGATGAGGAAAAACTGTTTTTT
TRBJ2-7 TRBV9 . 13 . CASSRGAENEQYF TGTGCCAGCAGCCGAGGAGCAGAAAACGAGCAGTACTTC
TRBJ2-6 TRBV4-2 . 18 TRBD2 CASSQLAGVGAGANVLTF TGTGCCAGCAGCCAACTAGCGGGAGTGGGGGCCGGGGCCAACGTCCTGACTTTC
TRBJ2-7 TRBV7-9 . 13 TRBD2 CSSSGGRAYEQYF TGTTCCAGCAGTGGCGGGAGGGCCTACGAGCAGTACTTC
TRBJ1-5 TRBV19 . 16 . CASSIEGPVSNQPQHF TGTGCCAGTAGTATAGAGGGGCCGGTTAGCAATCAGCCCCAGCATTTT
TRBJ2-7 TRBV7-2 few 15 TRBD1 CASSLVVTGGYEQYF TGTGCCAGCAGCTTAGTAGTGACAGGGGGTTACGAGCAGTACTTC
TRBJ1-6 TRBV2 . 15 . CASSRQQGWNSPLHF TGTGCCAGCAGTCGCCAACAGGGATGGAATTCACCCCTCCACTTT
TRBJ1-2 TRBV28 few 13 . CASRETANYGYTF TGTGCCAGCAGAGAGACAGCTAACTATGGCTACACCTTC
TRBJ2-7 TRBV5-5 few 12 TRBD2 CASKGDYYEQYF TGTGCCAGCAAAGGGGACTACTACGAGCAGTACTTC
TRBJ2-4 TRBV27 . 17 . CASSLLLGGLAKNIQYF TGTGCCAGCAGTTTACTACTCGGGGGACTAGCCAAAAACATTCAGTACTTC
TRBJ2-7 TRBV28 . 14 . CASRSDSPSYEQYF TGTGCCAGCAGGTCGGACAGCCCTTCCTACGAGCAGTACTTC
TRBJ1-6 TRBV6-5 few 14 . CASSSGTRDSPLHF TGTGCCAGCAGTTCCGGGACAAGGGATTCACCCCTCCACTTT
TRBJ2-1 TRBV28 . 15 TRBD1 CASSPLGQIYNEQFF TGTGCCAGCAGTCCGCTGGGACAGATATACAATGAGCAGTTCTTC
TRBJ1-4 TRBV5-6 . 18 TRBD1 CASSLAGTGIPTREKLFF TGTGCCAGCAGCTTGGCCGGGACAGGGATTCCGACAAGGGAAAAACTGTTTTTT
TRBJ2-7 TRBV9 . 14 TRBD1 CASSATGGSNEQYF TGTGCCAGCAGCGCAACAGGGGGATCTAACGAGCAGTACTTC
TRBJ2-6 TRBV28 once 15 TRBD1 CASSTGGTGANVLTF TGTGCCAGCAGTACAGGGGGTACTGGGGCCAACGTCCTGACTTTC
TRBJ1-2 TRBV5-6 . 16 TRBD1 CASSFGGQGGLYGYTF TGTGCCAGCAGCTTCGGGGGACAGGGTGGCCTCTATGGCTACACCTTC
TRBJ1-2 TRBV28 . 14 TRBD1 CASRSGTGIYGYTF TGTGCCAGCAGGTCCGGGACAGGAATCTATGGCTACACCTTC
TRBJ1-1 TRBV5-4 . 16 TRBD1 CASSLGTGGFGTEAFF TGTGCCAGCAGCCTAGGGACAGGTGGATTTGGCACTGAAGCTTTCTTT
TRBJ1-5 TRBV30 . 13 . CAWSEAGARPQHF TGTGCCTGGAGTGAGGCAGGGGCGCGGCCCCAGCATTTT
TRBJ1-2 TRBV11-2 . 15 TRBD1 CASSPLGRGPYGYTF TGTGCCAGCAGCCCCCTCGGGAGGGGGCCCTATGGCTACACCTTC
TRBJ2-1 TRBV6-6 once 12 . CASLTIINEQFF TGTGCCAGCCTTACTATAATAAATGAGCAGTTCTTC
TRBJ2-5 TRBV19 once 16 . CASSISRRGNQETQYF TGTGCCAGTAGTATAAGCAGGCGGGGTAATCAGGAGACCCAGTACTTC
TRBJ1-2 TRBV5-4 . 16 TRBD1 CASSPGTGPANYGYTF TGTGCCAGCAGCCCCGGGACAGGGCCAGCTAACTATGGCTACACCTTC